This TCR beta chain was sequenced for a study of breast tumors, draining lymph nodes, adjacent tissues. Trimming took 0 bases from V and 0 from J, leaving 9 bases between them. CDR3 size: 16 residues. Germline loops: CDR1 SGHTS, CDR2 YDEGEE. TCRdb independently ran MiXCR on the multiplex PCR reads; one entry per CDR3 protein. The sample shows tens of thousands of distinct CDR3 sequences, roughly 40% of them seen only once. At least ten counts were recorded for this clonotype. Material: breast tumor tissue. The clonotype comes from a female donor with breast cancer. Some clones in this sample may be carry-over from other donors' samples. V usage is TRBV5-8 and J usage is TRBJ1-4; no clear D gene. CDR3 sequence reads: CASSLESFATNEKLFF. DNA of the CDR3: TGTGCCAGCAGCTTGGAAAGTTTTGCAACTAATGAAAAACTGTTTTTT. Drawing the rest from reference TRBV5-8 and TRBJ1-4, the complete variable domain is EAGVTQSPTHLIKTRGQQATLRCSPISGHTSVYWYQQALGLGLQFLLWYDEGEERNRGNFPPRFSGRQFPNYSSELNVNALELEDSALYLCASSLESFATNEKLFFGSGTQLSVL.